This section outlines one TCR beta chain sequence together with its context. Germline values: CDR1 SGHTA, CDR2 FQGNSA. The ends were cut back, 7 bases at V and 0 bases at J, with 13 bases in the middle. This CDR3 comprises 14 residues. The sample originates from a study of blood T cell repertoires in COVID-19. The wider study: Sites in the United States, Italy and Spain provided acute and convalescent COVID-19 samples.

Allocation to cohorts depended on clinical history reported by the participants. Method: immunoSEQ multiplex PCR; TCRdb's copy keeps in-frame clones and lacks some. The top ten clones hold roughly 5.3% of a sample with some 320,000 clones, 75% to 90% of them seen once. This clonotype was obtained from a man aged 55 to 70 who had recovered from COVID-19. The sample was PBMCs or T cells enriched from blood (not recorded which). This chain links TRBV7-2 with TRBJ2-7; no clear D. CDR3 DNA sequence: TGTGCCAGCAAGCGAAGCCTGAGCTCCTACGAGCAGTACTTC. Its translation is CASKRSLSSYEQYF.